This TCR beta chain derives from a study of cytomegalovirus exposure and HLA in healthy donors. Vbeta (60) and Jbeta (13) primers were used in the PCR. Using immunoSEQ multiplex PCR, the repertoire was profiled, and TCRdb retains in-frame clones only, with some absent. The sample has some 76,000 clones. The study, taken as a whole, reports: Presence/absence analyses supposed approximately even sequencing depth among donors. Published work reported that the classifier diagnosed cytomegalovirus status with high specificity and sensitivity.

With regard to this clone: Its specificity is not known.

Germline loops: CDR1 LGHNA, CDR2 YNFKEQ. J was trimmed by 6 bases and V by 3 bases; bases with no gene match: 10. The CDR3 is 16 amino acids. Source material: PBMCs. The chain uses TRBV4-2 and TRBJ2-1; 8 positions agree with TRBD1. The receptor was isolated from a man in his forties in good health and CMV-seronegative. CDR3 amino acids: CASSHPGQGALNEQFF. The CDR3 coding sequence is TGTGCCAGCAGCCACCCCGGACAGGGAGCCCTCAATGAGCAGTTCTTC.